The TCR beta chain described here comes from a study of blood T cell repertoires in COVID-19. Germline trimming cut 3 bases from V and 4 bases from J; bases unmatched to any gene: 7. The CDR3 has 15 amino acids. Germline lookup yields CDR1 KGHSY and CDR2 FQNENV. Produced via immunoSEQ multiplex PCR; TCRdb's table is partial and in-frame only. The data hold some 250,000 clones, with 86% observed a single time. J is TRBJ2-5 and V is TRBV16; 8 bases align to TRBD2. The material sequenced was PBMCs or T cells enriched from blood (not recorded which). The origin of this receptor is a middle-aged woman with acute COVID-19. Written as DNA, the CDR3 is TGTGCCAGCAGCCATGATTTGCTAGCGGGAGAGACCCAGTACTTC. Its translation is CASSHDLLAGETQYF.